These 15 T cell receptor beta chains came from one sample sequenced in a study of human T cells and chemical hapten exposure. Time point denoted: patch test 2, 6 weeks after DPC sensitization. Treatment described: therapeutic diphenylcyclopropenone sensitization with weekly scalp DPC. MiXCR, run by TCRdb on the RACE reads, gives a single entry per CDR3 protein. Of some 150,000 distinct CDR3 sequences listed, 12% are singletons. This sample comprised whole blood, obtained in connection with sensitization to the hapten diphenylcyclopropenone (DPC). The receptors shown here come from a woman between 50 and 59 years old with alopecia areata. Some clones in this sample may be carry-over from other donors' samples.

The V call is TRBV20-1, the J call TRBJ2-7; TRBD2 matches 12 bases. Germline V gene data show CDR1 as DFQATT and CDR2 as SNEGSKA (reference sequence). The CDR3 is 13 amino acids. After removal of 6 bases from V and 5 bases from J, the junction contained 5 bases not matched to a gene. CDR3 coding DNA: TGCAGTGCGTGGACTAGCGGGGTTGACGAGCAGTACTTC. Translating gives CSAWTSGVDEQYF.

The chain is built from TRBV11-2 and TRBJ1-2, with D uncertain. V was pared by 0 bases and J by 5 bases, with 7 bases between. CDR1 is SGHAT and CDR2 is FQNNGV in the germline V gene. The length of the CDR3 is 13 residues. CDR3 in DNA: TGTGCCAGCAGCTTAGAAGGGATGTATGGCTACACCTTC. It translates to CASSLEGMYGYTF.

The V and J genes are TRBV11-2 and TRBJ2-5, with D uncertain. Germline loops: CDR1 SGHAT, CDR2 FQNNGV. This CDR3 is built from 15 residues. Trimming shortened V by 3 bases and J by 0 bases, and 11 bases separated the two germline ends. The CDR3 DNA is TGTGCCAGCAGCTTGTTAGTGAATTACCAAGAGACCCAGTACTTC. Translating gives CASSLLVNYQETQYF.

The chain employs TRBV20-1 and TRBJ2-7; a possible D gene is TRBD2 (6 bases). The CDR3 contains 14 residues. From germline, CDR1 is DFQATT and CDR2 SNEGSKA (reference sequence). With 6 bases removed from V and 4 bases from J, the gap between germline ends came to 19 bases. DNA of the CDR3: TGCAGTGCCCCCATAGCGGCAAGGGGTTACGAGCAGTACTTC. This gives the protein CSAPIAARGYEQYF.

The gene calls are TRBV5-1 and TRBJ1-2, with D hard to call. V gave up 0 bases and J gave up 4 bases, with 10 bases separating them. Germline-derived CDR1 and CDR2 are SGHRS and YFSETQ. This CDR3 has 14 amino acids. The CDR3 reads CASSLEGKIYGYTF. The CDR3, as DNA: TGCGCCAGCAGCTTGGAAGGCAAGATCTATGGCTACACCTTC.

The sample holds a few counts of this clonotype. The chain carries TRBV7-9 and TRBJ1-1, with TRBD1 matching over 9 bases. The germline V gene has CDR1 SEHNR and CDR2 FQNEAQ (reference sequence). CDR3 size: 15 residues. The junction had 7 bases not matched to a gene; V was cut back by 3 bases and J by 5 bases. The CDR3 DNA sequence: TGTGCCAGCAGCTTGACAGGGGGGGTAAAGACTGAAGCTTTCTTT. Protein product: CASSLTGGVKTEAFF.

This rearrangement joins TRBV5-1 to TRBJ1-1, with D perhaps TRBD1 (6 bases). The CDR3 is 14 amino acids. V lost 4 bases and J lost 3, with 13 bases in between. The germline V gene encodes CDR1 SGHRS and CDR2 YFSETQ. The CDR3: CASSRAGEDTEAFF. CDR3 nucleotide sequence: TGCGCCAGCAGCCGGGCAGGGGAAGACACTGAAGCTTTCTTT. The full variable domain, with the rest looked up from reference TRBV5-1 and TRBJ1-1, is KAGVTQTPRYLIKTRGQQVTLSCSPISGHRSVSWYQQTPGQGLQFLFEYFSETQRNKGNFPGRFSGRQFSNSRSEMNVSTLELGDSALYLCASSRAGEDTEAFFGQGTRLTVV.

This clonotype was counted at least ten times. The chain carries TRBV19 and TRBJ1-2; the D is unclear. Germline values: CDR1 LNHDA, CDR2 SQIVND (reference sequence). V lost 4 bases, J lost 7 bases, and 19 bases lay in between. The length of the CDR3 is 15 residues. CDR3 amino acids: CASSTYTAITGGYTF. The CDR3 bases are TGTGCCAGTAGTACCTACACCGCTATAACGGGTGGCTACACCTTC.

This clonotype was seen a few times. V and J are TRBV9 and TRBJ1-5; D may be TRBD1 (6 bases). The CDR3 has 15 amino acids. V was shortened by 3 bases and J by 0 bases, with 10 bases between the two germline ends. Germline CDR1 SGDLS, CDR2 YYNGEE. The CDR3 DNA reads as TGTGCCAGCAGCGAACAGGGACATAGCAATCAGCCCCAGCATTTT. This gives the protein CASSEQGHSNQPQHF. The full variable domain, with the rest looked up from reference TRBV9 and TRBJ1-5, is DSGVTQTPKHLITATGQRVTLRCSPRSGDLSVYWYQQSLDQGLQFLIQYYNGEERAKGNILERFSAQQFPDLHSELNLSSLELGDSALYFCASSEQGHSNQPQHFGDGTRLSIL.

The CDR3 sequence is CASNEPQDYEQYF. CDR3 coding DNA: TGTGCCAGCAATGAGCCACAGGACTACGAGCAGTACTTC. This chain links TRBV6-1 with TRBJ2-7; tentative D call: TRBD1 (5 bases). The CDR3 is 13 residues long. The germline gives CDR1 MNHNS, CDR2 SASEGT. V was shortened by 7 bases and J by 3 bases, with 13 bases between the two germline ends.

The table lists this clonotype with many counts. The chain uses TRBV4-1 and TRBJ2-5; no firm D call. Germline lookup yields CDR1 MGHRA and CDR2 YSYEKL. The length of the CDR3 is 15 residues. Between the trimmed V and J ends, which lost 2 bases and 1 base, there was a span of 11 bases. The CDR3 sequence is CASSQFRAGQETQYF. For the CDR3, the DNA is TGCGCCAGCAGCCAATTTCGGGCAGGCCAAGAGACCCAGTACTTC.

The V gene is TRBV10-2, the J gene TRBJ2-4; possibly TRBD1 or TRBD2 for D (5 bases each). This CDR3 is built from 13 residues. Trimming shortened V by 6 bases and J by 4 bases, and 10 bases separated the two germline ends. The germline V gene encodes CDR1 WSHSY and CDR2 SAAADI. CDR3 loop: CASRGDLKNIQYF. The CDR3 region has the DNA TGCGCCAGCAGGGGGGACCTTAAAAACATTCAGTACTTC.

The chain uses TRBV27 and TRBJ2-7, with 9 bases lining up with TRBD1. This CDR3 region has 15 residues. Germline CDR1 reads MNHEY; CDR2 reads SMNVEV (reference sequence). V gave up 6 bases and J gave up 2 bases; unmatched junction bases: 8. CDR3 nucleotide sequence: TGTGCCAGCAGCCCCGGGACAGGGCAAGCCTACGAGCAGTACTTC. Amino acid sequence: CASSPGTGQAYEQYF.

Remarks on this clonotype: This may be a read error: a much more frequent sequence differs by one nucleotide. This sequence joins TRBV7-9 and TRBJ2-7; TRBD1 or TRBD2 may be the D gene (5 bases each). The V gene's germline CDR1 is SEHNR and CDR2 FQNEAQ (reference sequence). This CDR3 spans 15 amino acids. CDR3 sequence reads: CACSSLYGTTHEQYF. For the CDR3, the DNA is TGTGCCTGCAGCTCCCTGTACGGGACCACCCACGAGCAGTACTTC.

The sample holds a few counts of this clonotype. The chain uses TRBV12-3 or TRBV12-4 and TRBJ1-2; D is possibly TRBD1 (5 bases). Trimming took 3 bases from V and 7 from J, leaving 9 bases between them. The CDR3 covers 12 residues. The CDR3 spells CASSLTDRGYTF. The CDR3 coding sequence is TGTGCCAGCAGTTTGACAGACCGTGGCTACACCTTC.